This entry concerns a single TCR beta chain. V was clipped by 1 base and J by 6 bases, with 10 bases between them. This CDR3 has 14 residues. CDR1 LGHNA and CDR2 YNFKEQ come from the germline V gene. The sample comes from a study of T cell changes during pregnancy in multiple sclerosis. Here immunoSEQ multiplex PCR was the method, and the copy in TCRdb shows in-frame clones only, minus some. The sample consists of 30,000 to 40,000 clones, about 92% of them appearing once. Source: peripheral blood, taken in the third trimester of pregnancy. The clonotype was recovered from a female donor in good health, enrolled as a control in a pregnancy study. This rearrangement joins TRBV4-2 to TRBJ2-1; no reliable D call. DNA for the CDR3: TGTGCCAGCAGCCAAGCGTCCGAGGTCAATGAGCAGTTCTTC. Its protein product is CASSQASEVNEQFF.